These 10 T cell receptor beta chains originate from one sample sequenced in a study of CD8+ T cells in alopecia areata. cDNA prepared by RNA extraction and subsequent reverse transcription served as the template for sequencing. Sequencing used immunoSEQ multiplex PCR; TCRdb keeps in-frame clones, though not all of them. The data show more than 90,000 clones, roughly 55% seen once. Treatment of the sample: oral pan-JAK inhibitor, 5-10 mg twice daily. The sample was CD8+ T cells sorted from blood, taken at week 24, from a patient treated with tofacitinib. These receptors originate from a human donor with alopecia areata.

This rearrangement joins TRBV25-1 to TRBJ1-5; the D gene is possibly TRBD1 (5 bases). Germline lookup yields CDR1 MGHDK and CDR2 SYGVNS. The CDR3 covers 13 residues. Trimming left V 4 bases short and J 7 bases short, with 11 bases between. In DNA form, the CDR3 reads TGTGCCAGCAGTGCTCAGGGAGGACAGCCCCAGCATTTT. Residues: CASSAQGGQPQHF.

The chain combines TRBV4-1 with TRBJ1-2; D unclear. V was trimmed by 1 base and J by 3 bases, leaving 15 bases between them. Germline V lookup: CDR1 MGHRA, CDR2 YSYEKL. This CDR3 contains 16 residues. CDR3 in amino acids: CASSQVGMLPDYGYTF. CDR3 in DNA: TGCGCCAGCAGCCAAGTTGGGATGCTGCCGGACTATGGCTACACCTTC.

This clone was found a few times. V usage is TRBV5-6 and J usage is TRBJ1-5, with unresolved D. The germline CDR1 and CDR2 sequences are SGHDT and YYEEEE. The CDR3 has 15 amino acids. Trimming took off 0 bases at V and 1 base at J, with 8 bases between the two ends. CDR3: CASSLGPKSNQPQHF. CDR3 in DNA: TGTGCCAGCAGCTTGGGGCCGAAGAGCAATCAGCCCCAGCATTTT.

The rearrangement joins TRBV30 to TRBJ1-6; D not resolved. V lost 1 base and J 9 bases, leaving 10 bases between the germline ends. This CDR3 has 13 amino acids. Germline assignment: CDR1 GTSNPN and CDR2 SVGIG (reference sequence). This CDR3 is CAWSEIAGSPLHF. CDR3 in DNA: TGTGCCTGGAGTGAAATAGCAGGTTCACCCCTCCACTTT.

This clone occurred a few times. This chain connects TRBV7-2 to TRBJ2-3; 15 nucleotides line up with TRBD2. Germline CDR1 and CDR2: SGHTA and FQGNSA. This CDR3 has 19 amino acids. V trimming: 4 bases; J trimming: 2 bases; junction bases outside the gene matches: 10. The DNA for the CDR3 is TGTGCCAGCAGCTCCCCCGGGACTAGCGGGGGGCTTCTCACAGATACGCAGTATTTT. Its protein product is CASSSPGTSGGLLTDTQYF.

The rearrangement joins TRBV14 to TRBJ1-1; tentatively, D is TRBD1 (5 bases). The V gene's germline CDR1 is SGHDN and CDR2 FVKESK. V was pared by 4 bases and J by 4 bases, with 16 bases between. The CDR3 consists of 15 residues. The CDR3 DNA reads as TGTGCCAGCAGCCCTTGGGACGTTCGGAGCACTGAAGCTTTCTTT. Translation gives CASSPWDVRSTEAFF.

The V and J genes are TRBV11-2 and TRBJ2-7; the D call may be TRBD1 or TRBD2 (5 bases each). CDR3 length equals 17 residues. The V end lost 5 bases, the J end lost 2 bases, and 22 bases lay between the germline ends. Germline V gene lookup returns CDR1 SGHAT and CDR2 FQNNGV. The CDR3 bases are TGTGCCAGCAGCCATGGTGATGGGGGAACAGGAACCTACGAGCAGTACTTC. Translated, it gives CASSHGDGGTGTYEQYF.

This clone was found a few times. The J gene is TRBJ2-2, the V gene TRBV18; no definite D call. The germline CDR1 and CDR2 sequences are KGHSH and LQKENI. V lost 3 bases and J lost 4, with 6 bases in between. The length of the CDR3 is 13 residues. The CDR3 DNA follows: TGTGCCAGCTCACCGGTCGGCACCGGGGAGCTGTTTTTT. Translated, it gives CASSPVGTGELFF.

The chain is built from TRBV13 and TRBJ1-1, with TRBD1 matching over 10 bases. From germline, CDR1 is PRHDT and CDR2 FYEKMQ (reference sequence). V lost 4 bases and J lost 5; bases outside the gene matches: 7. This CDR3 contains 15 residues. As DNA, the CDR3 is TGTGCCAGCAGCTACGCCGGGACAGGGGAAACTGAAGCTTTCTTT. Its protein is CASSYAGTGETEAFF.

The V gene is TRBV5-1, the J gene TRBJ1-2; D is ambiguous. Germline values: CDR1 SGHRS, CDR2 YFSETQ. The CDR3 runs to 13 residues. Between the trimmed V and J ends, which lost 0 bases and 6 bases, there was a span of 9 bases. In nucleotides, the CDR3 is TGCGCCAGCAGCTTGGGGCAGGTGGATGGCTACACCTTC. It yields the protein CASSLGQVDGYTF. Looking up the rest from reference TRBV5-1 and TRBJ1-2 gives the full variable domain: KAGVTQTPRYLIKTRGQQVTLSCSPISGHRSVSWYQQTPGQGLQFLFEYFSETQRNKGNFPGRFSGRQFSNSRSEMNVSTLELGDSALYLCASSLGQVDGYTFGSGTRLTVV.